This T cell receptor beta chain originates from a study of blood T cell repertoires in COVID-19. Study context: Donors in the United States, Italy and Spain gave samples during acute or convalescent COVID-19. T cells, B-cell-depleted T cells, or PBMCs supplied cDNA or gDNA.

CDR1 SGHTA and CDR2 FQGNSA come from the germline V gene. Trimming cost V 5 bases and J 3 bases, with 8 bases left between them. The CDR3 contains 13 residues. How the authors handled the data: Reference gene primer amplification gave estimated nucleated cell counts. The protocol was immunoSEQ multiplex PCR, while the TCRdb copy is restricted to in-frame clones and leaves out a portion. Clonal size and the V and J genes are those of that table, whereas D and trimming came from the DNA. This sample has 130,000 to 150,000 clones, with around 81% found just once. Sequenced material: peripheral blood. The V call is TRBV7-2, the J call TRBJ1-3; D is ambiguous. The TCR originated in a man in his sixties with active or convalescent COVID-19. CDR3 coding DNA: TGTGCCAGCAGCCTACAGATTGGAAACACCATATATTTT. Translation gives CASSLQIGNTIYF.